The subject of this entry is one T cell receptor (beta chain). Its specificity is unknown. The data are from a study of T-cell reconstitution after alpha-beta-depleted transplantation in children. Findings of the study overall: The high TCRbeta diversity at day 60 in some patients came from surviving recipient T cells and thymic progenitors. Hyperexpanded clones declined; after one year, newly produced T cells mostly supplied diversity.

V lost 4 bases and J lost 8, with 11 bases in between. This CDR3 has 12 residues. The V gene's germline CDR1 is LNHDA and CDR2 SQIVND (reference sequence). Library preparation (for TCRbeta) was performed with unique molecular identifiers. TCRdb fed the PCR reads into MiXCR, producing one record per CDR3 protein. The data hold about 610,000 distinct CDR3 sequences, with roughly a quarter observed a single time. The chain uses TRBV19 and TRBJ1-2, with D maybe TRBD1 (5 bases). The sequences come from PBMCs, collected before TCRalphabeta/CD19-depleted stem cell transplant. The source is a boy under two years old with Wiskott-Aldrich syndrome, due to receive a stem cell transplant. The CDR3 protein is CASSTWDGGYTF. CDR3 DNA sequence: TGTGCCAGTAGTACCTGGGACGGCGGCTACACCTTC.